These 15 T cell receptor beta chains share one sample of origin, sequenced in a study of naive and memory T cell subsets. Regarding the study as a whole: A few larger clonotypes appeared in naive repertoires, especially CD8, possibly memory cells re-expressing CD45RA.

The beta constant-region primer was an equimolar mix of two oligonucleotides covering TRBC1 and TRBC2. Four rounds of PCR amplified the ligated cDNA using nested alpha and beta constant-region primers plus SP2. TCRdb re-called the UMI-ligation and nested PCR reads through MiXCR, storing one row per CDR3 protein. In the table there are under 150,000 distinct CDR3 sequences, about a fifth of which are singletons. These receptors lack a known antigen. The sample taken for sequencing was naive CD8+ T cells from blood. The receptors were gathered from a human donor in good health.

This clonotype was counted only a few times. The V and J genes are TRBV19 and TRBJ1-1, with TRBD1 matching over 7 bases. The V gene end was trimmed by 4 bases and the J gene end by 4 bases; junction bases not matched to a gene: 0. The CDR3 has 12 residues. From germline, CDR1 is LNHDA and CDR2 SQIVND (reference sequence). CDR3 bases: TGTGCCAGTAGTAAGGGGGCCACTGAAGCTTTCTTT. Translated, it gives CASSKGATEAFF.

The chain carries TRBV29-1 and TRBJ2-3; D might be TRBD2 (8 bases). CDR3 length equals 14 residues. The germline gives CDR1 SQVTM, CDR2 ANQGSEA. V was trimmed by 6 bases and J by 1 base, leaving 14 bases between them. CDR3 amino acids: CSVVSGTGTDTQYF. The CDR3 DNA sequence: TGCAGCGTAGTTAGCGGGACAGGCACAGATACGCAGTATTTT.

DNA for the CDR3: TGCAGTGCTAGGACTAGCGGGCTTGGACCCGAAGAGACCCAGTACTTC. Translation: CSARTSGLGPEETQYF. This chain connects TRBV20-1 to TRBJ2-5, with 10 nucleotides matching TRBD2. Germline V lookup: CDR1 DFQATT, CDR2 SNEGSKA (reference sequence). V lost 3 bases and J lost 3; bases outside the gene matches: 10. This CDR3 region has 16 residues.

This clonotype was counted a few times. The chain couples TRBV6-2 or TRBV6-3 to TRBJ2-1; 8 nucleotides line up with TRBD2. The junction had 11 bases not matched to a gene; V was cut back by 0 bases and J by 4 bases. The CDR3 is made up of 18 amino acids. CDR1 and CDR2 from the germline V gene are MNHEY and SVGEGT. The CDR3 here is CASSYSTLAVAGYNEQFF. CDR3 DNA sequence: TGTGCCAGCAGTTACTCGACGCTGGCGGTAGCGGGATACAATGAGCAGTTCTTC.

The chain has TRBV28 and TRBJ2-5; tentative D call: TRBD1 (5 bases). This CDR3 is 13 amino acids long. Germline V gene sequence: CDR1 MDHEN, CDR2 SYDVKM. Trimming pared 4 bases from V and 1 base from J, leaving 7 bases between. CDR3 amino acids: CASSSTVQETQYF. As DNA, the CDR3 is TGTGCCAGCAGTTCGACAGTCCAAGAGACCCAGTACTTC.

The rearrangement links TRBV5-6 to TRBJ2-7, with 7 bases that match TRBD1. Losses at the gene ends were 2 bases for V and 5 bases for J; bases not matched to a gene: 4. The CDR3 is 13 residues long. Germline CDR1 SGHDT, CDR2 YYEEEE. CDR3 nucleotide sequence: TGTGCCAGCAGCTTTCAAGGGGGCGACGAGCAGTACTTC. It translates to CASSFQGGDEQYF.

This chain links TRBV7-6 with TRBJ2-5; D not certain. Trimming stripped 4 bases from V and 1 base from J, with 4 bases between. CDR1 SGHVS and CDR2 FNYEAQ come from the germline V gene. This CDR3 comprises 12 residues. The CDR3 DNA sequence: TGTGCCAGCAGCTCCCGCCAAGAGACCCAGTACTTC. It encodes CASSSRQETQYF.

This clonotype occurred a few times. The chain uses TRBV29-1 and TRBJ2-5; D may be TRBD1 or TRBD2 (6 bases each). The CDR3 is 16 residues long. V was cut by 7 bases and J by 2 bases, with 23 bases left in between. Germline V gene sequence: CDR1 SQVTM, CDR2 ANQGSEA. The CDR3 sequence: CSACPTSTGTQETQYF. In nucleotides, the CDR3 is TGCAGCGCTTGCCCCACGTCAACAGGGACTCAAGAGACCCAGTACTTC.

The chain joins TRBV12-3 or TRBV12-4 to TRBJ2-2, with 9 bases fitting TRBD1. The CDR3 runs 16 residues. V lost 5 bases to trimming and J lost 4 bases; unmatched junction nucleotides: 8. The DNA for the CDR3 is TGTGCCAGCAGTCCCTGGGGACAGGGTTCCACCGGGGAGCTGTTTTTT. Translated, it gives CASSPWGQGSTGELFF.

This clonotype was observed a few times. This sequence joins TRBV28 and TRBJ2-3; tentative D call: TRBD1 (5 bases). This CDR3 comprises 16 residues. The germline CDR1 and CDR2 sequences are MDHEN and SYDVKM. The V end lost 6 bases, the J end lost 2 bases, and 18 bases lay between the germline ends. CDR3 bases: TGTGCCAGCAGCCCAGTCGAAGGACAAGTCACAGATACGCAGTATTTT. Its translation: CASSPVEGQVTDTQYF.

This clonotype has a handful of counts. The chain carries TRBV4-3 and TRBJ2-7; no definite D call. Trimming pared 0 bases from V and 4 bases from J, leaving 10 bases between. This CDR3 is built from 14 residues. Germline V gene lookup returns CDR1 LGHNA and CDR2 YSLEER. CDR3 residues: CASSQDIGNYEQYF. CDR3 sequence (DNA): TGCGCCAGCAGCCAAGATATTGGGAATTACGAGCAGTACTTC.

The rearrangement links TRBV4-3 to TRBJ2-1; the D gene is possibly TRBD1 (5 bases). CDR1 and CDR2 (germline): LGHNA, YSLEER. V gave up 6 bases and J gave up 5 bases, with 14 bases separating them. This CDR3 comprises 14 residues. The CDR3 spells CASRQEHPHNEQFF. The CDR3 DNA reads TGCGCCAGCAGACAGGAGCACCCGCACAATGAGCAGTTCTTC.

The chain joins TRBV5-6 to TRBJ2-4; D might be TRBD2 (5 bases). Germline assignment: CDR1 SGHDT and CDR2 YYEEEE. Trimming cost V 4 bases and J 7 bases, with 12 bases left between them. This CDR3 is built from 13 residues. CDR3 DNA: TGTGCCAGCAGCCGGGGTGGGAAGAACATTCAGTACTTC. It is translated as CASSRGGKNIQYF.

V gene TRBV14 combines with J gene TRBJ2-7; 9 bases line up with TRBD2. The CDR3 covers 18 residues. CDR1 is SGHDN, CDR2 FVKESK, per germline. V dropped 0 bases and J dropped 5; count of bases not matched to a gene: 14. The CDR3 nucleotides read TGTGCCAGCAGCCAAGACGCCGGGACTAGCCCCTTCACCAACGAGCAGTACTTC. Translating it yields CASSQDAGTSPFTNEQYF.

This rearrangement joins TRBV12-3 or TRBV12-4 to TRBJ2-7, with a tentative D call TRBD1 (5 bases). CDR3 length equals 13 residues. V shed 1 base and J shed 5 bases, with 9 bases lying between them. The DNA for the CDR3 is TGTGCCAGCAGTTTAGTGCTGGACAACGAGCAGTACTTC. It codes for CASSLVLDNEQYF.